Shown below are 3 T cell receptor beta chains from a single sample sequenced in a study of blood T cell repertoires in COVID-19 (dated by TCRdb to about 2020). The library was produced with the immunoSEQ multiplex PCR assay. The clones in this table, taken by TCRdb from immuneACCESS, are in-frame only. Not every clone is retained; where verified, under half of the shortfall comes from an unresolved V gene, and the cause of the rest is unknown. The sample data list roughly 58,000 clones, and around 84% of these were observed just once. The top ten constitute approximately 17% of the sample. Source material: peripheral blood. The receptors were gathered from a man in his sixties or seventies with active COVID-19.

This rearrangement joins TRBV6-2 or TRBV6-3 to TRBJ2-5, with 11 bases that match TRBD2. The V gene's germline CDR1 is MNHEY and CDR2 SVGEGT. The CDR3 has 15 amino acids. With V trimmed by 6 bases and J by 2 bases, 5 bases remained unmatched. CDR3 coding DNA: TGTGCCAGCAGCTCCGGGACTAGCGGACAAGAGACCCAGTACTTC. Protein sequence: CASSSGTSGQETQYF.

This chain connects TRBV6-5 to TRBJ2-7; 11 nucleotides match TRBD1. Germline CDR1 and CDR2: MNHEY and SVGAGI. The CDR3 runs 15 residues. The ends lost 4 bases at V and 2 bases at J; junction bases unmatched: 4. The CDR3 sequence: CASSSPGQGAYEQYF. As DNA, the CDR3 is TGTGCCAGCAGTTCACCGGGACAGGGGGCCTACGAGCAGTACTTC.

This chain joins TRBV19 and TRBJ2-7; tentative D call: TRBD1 (5 bases). V lost 3 bases and J 3 bases, leaving 24 bases between the germline ends. CDR1 is LNHDA, CDR2 SQIVND, per germline (reference sequence). This CDR3 spans 18 amino acids. In DNA form, the CDR3 reads TGTGCCAGTAGTATTCGTCACACACGACAGCGTATCTTCTACGAGCAGTACTTC. It codes for CASSIRHTRQRIFYEQYF.